This entry lists 16 T cell receptor beta chains sequenced from one sample in a study of T cells in Graves' hyperthyroidism and ophthalmopathy. RNA transcripts were the template for amplifying TCR beta CDR3 regions. The HTBI primer set served for first-round RT-PCR of the TCR CDR3. Each CDR3 protein gets one entry after TCRdb re-called the multiplex PCR reads with MiXCR. The sample includes approximately 570,000 distinct CDR3 sequences, just under 20% of them seen just once. The source material was blood. Source of these receptors: a man between 40 and 49 years old with Graves' ophthalmopathy.

The rearrangement links TRBV9 to TRBJ1-1; tentative D call: TRBD1 (5 bases). The CDR3 totals 16 residues. Germline V gives CDR1 SGDLS, CDR2 YYNGEE. Trimming cost V 0 bases and J 4 bases, with 16 bases left between them. The CDR3 is CASSVDPGGGSTEAFF. The CDR3 nucleotides are TGTGCCAGCAGCGTAGACCCCGGGGGGGGAAGCACTGAAGCTTTCTTT.

The chain links TRBV9 to TRBJ2-7; D could derive from TRBD1 or TRBD2 (5 bases each). Trimming cost V 3 bases and J 2 bases, with 12 bases left between them. This CDR3 region has 14 residues. Looked up from germline, CDR1 is SGDLS and CDR2 is YYNGEE. The DNA for the CDR3 is TGTGCCAGCAGCGCTTCGCTGGGGGCCTACGAGCAGTACTTC. It codes for CASSASLGAYEQYF. Using reference TRBV9 and TRBJ2-7 for the parts outside the CDR3, the full variable domain is DSGVTQTPKHLITATGQRVTLRCSPRSGDLSVYWYQQSLDQGLQFLIQYYNGEERAKGNILERFSAQQFPDLHSELNLSSLELGDSALYFCASSASLGAYEQYFGPGTRLTVT.

This clonotype occurred a few times. The rearrangement links TRBV5-5 to TRBJ2-3, with D possibly being TRBD2 (7 bases). Germline CDR1 is SGHKS and CDR2 is YYEKEE (reference sequence). This CDR3 is 14 amino acids long. Trimming left V 4 bases short and J 3 bases short, with 12 bases between. The CDR3 DNA follows: TGTGCCAGCAGCCGGAGGGGGGGGACAGATACGCAGTATTTT. It translates to CASSRRGGTDTQYF.

Comment on this clonotype: Given a much more abundant clone one base away, this may be a read error. J is TRBJ2-5 and V is TRBV6-1; 7 nucleotides align to TRBD2. Per germline, CDR1 MNHNS and CDR2 SASEGT. V lost 6 bases and J lost 5; bases outside the gene matches: 18. The CDR3 runs to 17 residues. The CDR3 loop reads CASRARLPGGSQETQYF. CDR3 in DNA: TGTGCCAGCAGGGCAAGGCTACCGGGAGGTTCCCAGGAGACCCAGTACTTC.

A few counts support this clonotype. For the CDR3, the DNA is TGTGCCAGCAGCGTAGCGAGGGCGGACATAACAGATACGCAGTATTTT. Translated, it gives CASSVARADITDTQYF. The chain couples TRBV9 to TRBJ2-3; possibly TRBD1 or TRBD2 for D (5 bases each). Trimming removed 0 bases from V and 3 bases from J, with 14 bases in between. The CDR3 spans 16 residues. Germline CDR1 reads SGDLS; CDR2 reads YYNGEE.

The chain recombines TRBV18 with TRBJ2-5, with D tentatively TRBD2 (6 bases). The CDR3 covers 13 residues. Trimming cost V 6 bases and J 2 bases, with 10 bases left between them. Germline CDR1 KGHSH, CDR2 LQKENI. As DNA, the CDR3 is TGTGCCAGCTCGCGGGACCCTCAAGAGACCCAGTACTTC. Translation: CASSRDPQETQYF.

The chain employs TRBV11-3 and TRBJ2-1; D may correspond to TRBD1 or TRBD2 (6 bases each). Germline V lookup: CDR1 SGHNT, CDR2 YENEEA. CDR3 length: 14 amino acids. V was clipped by 5 bases and J by 9 bases, with 17 bases between them. CDR3 nucleotides: TGTGCCAGCAGCCAAGGGGGAGGAGCGGGTGAGCAGTTCTTC. Amino acids: CASSQGGGAGEQFF.

This rearrangement joins TRBV5-1 to TRBJ1-1; 7 positions match TRBD1. CDR1 and CDR2 from the germline V gene are SGHRS and YFSETQ. The CDR3 is made up of 13 amino acids. V lost 2 bases, J lost 4 bases, and 2 bases stayed unmatched. The CDR3 spells CASSFTGVTEAFF. The CDR3 coding sequence is TGCGCCAGCAGCTTCACAGGGGTCACTGAAGCTTTCTTT.

The J gene is TRBJ2-7, the V gene TRBV3-2. TRBV3-2 is described as a pseudogene. The CDR3 has 15 residues. The CDR3 nucleotides are TGTGCCAGCAGCTCACGCACCGGGGGCTCCTACGAGCAGTACTTC. Translated, it gives CASSSRTGGSYEQYF.

In this sample, this clonotype turned up a few times. The rearrangement joins TRBV5-1 to TRBJ2-1; TRBD1 matches 7 bases. Per the germline V gene, CDR1 is SGHRS and CDR2 is YFSETQ. This CDR3 comprises 15 residues. J was trimmed by 7 bases and V by 4 bases; bases with no gene match: 11. Here the CDR3 reads CASSPTGALGNEQFF. The CDR3 nucleotides read TGCGCCAGCAGCCCTACAGGGGCCCTTGGGAATGAGCAGTTCTTC.

In its sample, this clonotype was seen many times. The chain has TRBV5-5 and TRBJ2-1, with D possibly being TRBD2 (6 bases). The CDR3 runs 15 residues. Per germline, CDR1 SGHKS and CDR2 YYEKEE (reference sequence). V gave up 3 bases and J gave up 5 bases, with 15 bases separating them. CDR3 loop: CASSSGVGAHNEQFF. CDR3 bases: TGTGCCAGCAGCTCGGGGGTGGGAGCGCACAATGAGCAGTTCTTC.

This clonotype showed up just a few times. V usage is TRBV5-5 and J usage is TRBJ2-5; possible D gene TRBD1, 5 bases. The V end lost 1 base, the J end lost 0 bases, and 13 bases lay between the germline ends. There are 16 residues in the CDR3. Germline lookup yields CDR1 SGHKS and CDR2 YYEKEE (reference sequence). The CDR3: CASSLRQGTYQETQYF. CDR3 coding DNA: TGTGCCAGCAGCTTGCGGCAGGGAACGTACCAAGAGACCCAGTACTTC.

The chain uses TRBV19 and TRBJ2-2; 8 nucleotides align to TRBD1. Germline V gene data show CDR1 as LNHDA and CDR2 as SQIVND (reference sequence). V lost 6 bases, J lost 8 bases, and 8 bases stayed unmatched. The CDR3 is 14 residues long. CDR3 nucleotide sequence: TGTGCCAGTAGCCGCGGACAGGGTCTGGGGGAGCTGTTTTTT. This translates into CASSRGQGLGELFF.

The V call is TRBV18, the J call TRBJ1-1, with D perhaps TRBD1 (6 bases). Germline assignment: CDR1 KGHSH and CDR2 LQKENI. The V and J ends lost 2 bases and 0 bases respectively, with 13 bases between them. This CDR3 region has 16 residues. This chain's CDR3 is CASSPMAGALNTEAFF. The CDR3 DNA follows: TGTGCCAGCTCACCAATGGCAGGGGCCTTGAACACTGAAGCTTTCTTT.

The rearrangement uses TRBV5-1 and TRBJ2-2; either TRBD1 or TRBD2 may fit D (5 bases each). The ends were cut back, 4 bases at V and 13 bases at J, with 11 bases in the middle. The V gene's germline CDR1 is SGHRS and CDR2 YFSETQ. This CDR3 contains 11 residues. The CDR3 reads CASSLTGTLFF. The CDR3 DNA is TGCGCCAGCAGCCTAACGGGGACGCTGTTTTTT.

V gene TRBV12-3 or TRBV12-4 combines with J gene TRBJ1-5; D remains ambiguous. CDR3 length equals 17 residues. Trimming took off 0 bases at V and 0 bases at J, with 12 bases between the two ends. As DNA, the CDR3 is TGTGCCAGCAGTTTAGCGCTGGCCGATACTAGCAATCAGCCCCAGCATTTT. This encodes CASSLALADTSNQPQHF.